This T cell receptor (beta chain) was profiled in a study of Ad26.COV2.S vaccination and SARS-CoV-2 variants. Germline lookup yields CDR1 SNHLY and CDR2 FYNNEI. This CDR3 is 13 amino acids long. V dropped 4 bases and J dropped 3 bases, with 8 bases sitting between them. Treatment given: over 15 received Ad26.COV2.S at low or high dose, single or two shots; 5 received placebo; per-sample allocation not given. After the first vaccine or placebo injection, samples were drawn on day 63. A Boston adult aged 18-55 years was the donor. Repertoires were generated with immunoSEQ multiplex PCR, while TCRdb's copy carries only in-frame clones and drops some. The repertoire holds around 340,000 clones, with 85% to 90% as singletons.

The sample was peripheral blood, taken in a trial of Ad26.COV2.S vaccine versus placebo. This TCR derives from a person aged 18-65 years who received the Ad26.COV2.S COVID-19 vaccine or a placebo. The rearrangement uses TRBV2 and TRBJ2-3; D remains unclear. The DNA of the CDR3 is TGTGCCAGCAGTGTTGACCCTACAGATACGCAGTATTTT. It is translated as CASSVDPTDTQYF.